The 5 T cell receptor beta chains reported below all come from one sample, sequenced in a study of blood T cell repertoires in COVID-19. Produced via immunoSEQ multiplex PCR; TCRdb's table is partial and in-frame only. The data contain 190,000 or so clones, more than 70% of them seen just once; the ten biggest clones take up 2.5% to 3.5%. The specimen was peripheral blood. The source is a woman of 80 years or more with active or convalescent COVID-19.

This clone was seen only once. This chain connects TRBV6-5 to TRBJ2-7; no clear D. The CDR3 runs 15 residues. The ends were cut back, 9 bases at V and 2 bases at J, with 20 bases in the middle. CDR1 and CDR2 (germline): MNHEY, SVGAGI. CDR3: CASGAPPSNPYEQYF. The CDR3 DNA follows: TGTGCCAGTGGAGCCCCCCCCTCAAACCCCTACGAGCAGTACTTC.

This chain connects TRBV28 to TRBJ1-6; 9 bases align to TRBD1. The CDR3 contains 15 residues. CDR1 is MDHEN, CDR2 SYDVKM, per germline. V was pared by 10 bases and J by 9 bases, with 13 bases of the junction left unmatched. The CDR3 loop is CAITGGFRRSSPLHF. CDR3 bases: TGTGCCATCACAGGGGGCTTCAGGCGAAGTTCACCCCTCCACTTT.

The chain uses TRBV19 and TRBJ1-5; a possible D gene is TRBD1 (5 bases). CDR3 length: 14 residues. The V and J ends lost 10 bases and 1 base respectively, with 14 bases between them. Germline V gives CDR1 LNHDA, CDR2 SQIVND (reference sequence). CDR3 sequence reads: CATTSRASNQPQHF. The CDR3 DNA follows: TGTGCCACCACAAGCAGGGCGAGCAATCAGCCCCAGCATTTT.

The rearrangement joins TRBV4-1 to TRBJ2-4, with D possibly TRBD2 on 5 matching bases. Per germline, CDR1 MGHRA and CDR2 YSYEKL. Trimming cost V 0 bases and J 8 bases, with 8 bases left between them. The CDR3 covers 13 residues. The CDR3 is CASSQDGRDIQYF. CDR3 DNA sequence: TGCGCCAGCAGCCAAGATGGGCGGGACATTCAGTACTTC.

CDR3 in amino acids: CASSQEPQGEKLFF. The CDR3 region has the DNA TGCGCCAGCAGCCAAGAGCCTCAGGGCGAAAAACTGTTTTTT. The chain links TRBV4-3 to TRBJ1-4; perhaps TRBD1 as D (5 bases). The CDR3 contains 14 residues. V lost 0 bases and J lost 8, with 10 bases in between. Germline V CDR1 and CDR2: LGHNA, YSLEER.